The present T cell receptor (beta chain) was sequenced within a study of blood T cell repertoires in COVID-19. V lost 5 bases to trimming and J lost 1 base, with 8 bases between them. CDR3 length: 13 residues. The germline V gene encodes CDR1 SNHLY and CDR2 FYNNEI. Clones were sequenced by immunoSEQ multiplex PCR, and TCRdb holds only the in-frame ones, with some missing. Among 200,000 to 250,000 clones, roughly nine tenths were seen once, and the ten largest hold 10% to 11%. The clonotype comes from a man aged 30 to 45 who had recovered from COVID-19. Sequences were obtained from PBMCs or T cells enriched from blood (not recorded which). The rearrangement uses TRBV2 and TRBJ1-1; D gene uncertain. As DNA, the CDR3 is TGTGCCAGCAGTAGTGCGGGGAACACTGAAGCTTTCTTT. It specifies CASSSAGNTEAFF.